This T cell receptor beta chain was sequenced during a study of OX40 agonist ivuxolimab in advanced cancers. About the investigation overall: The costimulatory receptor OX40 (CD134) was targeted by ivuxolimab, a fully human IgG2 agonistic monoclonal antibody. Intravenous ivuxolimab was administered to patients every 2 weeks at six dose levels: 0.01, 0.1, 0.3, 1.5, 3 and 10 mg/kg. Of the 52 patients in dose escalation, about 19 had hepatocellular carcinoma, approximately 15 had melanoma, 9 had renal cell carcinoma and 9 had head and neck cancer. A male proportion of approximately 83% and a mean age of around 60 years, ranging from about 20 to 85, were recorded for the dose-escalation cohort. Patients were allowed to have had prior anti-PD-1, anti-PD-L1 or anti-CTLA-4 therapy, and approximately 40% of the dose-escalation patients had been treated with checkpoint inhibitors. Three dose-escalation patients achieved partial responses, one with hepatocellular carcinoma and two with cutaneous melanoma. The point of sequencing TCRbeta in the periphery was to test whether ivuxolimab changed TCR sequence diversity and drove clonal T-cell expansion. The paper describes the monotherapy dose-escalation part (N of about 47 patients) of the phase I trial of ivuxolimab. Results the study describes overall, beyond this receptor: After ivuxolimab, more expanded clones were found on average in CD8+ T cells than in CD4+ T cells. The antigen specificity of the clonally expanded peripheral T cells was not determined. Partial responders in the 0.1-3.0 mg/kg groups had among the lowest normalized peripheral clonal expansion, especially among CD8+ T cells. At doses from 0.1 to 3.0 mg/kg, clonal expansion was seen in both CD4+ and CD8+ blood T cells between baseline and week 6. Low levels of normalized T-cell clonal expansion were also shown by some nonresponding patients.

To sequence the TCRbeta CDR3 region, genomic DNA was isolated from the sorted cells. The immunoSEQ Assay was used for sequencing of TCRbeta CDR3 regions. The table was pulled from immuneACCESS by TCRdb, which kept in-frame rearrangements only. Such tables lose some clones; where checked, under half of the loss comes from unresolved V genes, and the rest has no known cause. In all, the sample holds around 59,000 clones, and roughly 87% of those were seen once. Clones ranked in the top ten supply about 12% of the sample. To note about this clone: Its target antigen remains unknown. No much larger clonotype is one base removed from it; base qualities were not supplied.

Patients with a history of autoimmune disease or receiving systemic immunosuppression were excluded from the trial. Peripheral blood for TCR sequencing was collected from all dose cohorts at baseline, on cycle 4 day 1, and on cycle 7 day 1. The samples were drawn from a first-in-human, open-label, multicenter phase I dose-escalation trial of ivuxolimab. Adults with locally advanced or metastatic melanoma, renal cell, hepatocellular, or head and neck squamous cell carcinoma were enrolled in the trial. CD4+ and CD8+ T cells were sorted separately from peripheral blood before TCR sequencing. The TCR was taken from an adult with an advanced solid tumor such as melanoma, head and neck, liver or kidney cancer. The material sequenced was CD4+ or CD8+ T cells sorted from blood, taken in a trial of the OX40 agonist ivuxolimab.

The sequenced DNA: TGTGCCAGCAGCGTGGGAGGACTAGCGATTAACACCGGGGAGCTGTTTTTT. This encodes CASSVGGLAINTGELFF. Rearrangement joined TRBV9 to TRBJ2-2, and 9 bases in between align with TRBD2. CDR1 is given as SGDLS and CDR2 as YYNGEE, both from the germline V gene. Trimmed from V: 2 bases; trimmed from J: 2 bases; junction bases lacking a gene match: 7. The CDR3 has 17 amino acids, counting the end cysteine and phenylalanine. Solely the CDR3 DNA is kept, with 51 bases framed from the first base.